This T cell receptor (beta chain) originates from a study of shared clonotypes between healthy human individuals. Germline V gives CDR1 MGHDK, CDR2 SYGVNS. V was trimmed by 0 bases and J by 6 bases, leaving 11 bases between them. The CDR3 runs 14 residues. Libraries were prepared by immunoSEQ multiplex PCR; TCRdb keeps only in-frame clonotypes and omits some of them. Of fewer than 200,000 clones listed, 60% to 75% are singletons. Sequenced input: memory CD4+ T cells sorted from blood. Subset given: CD45RA-negative fraction. V is TRBV25-1 and J is TRBJ1-2; D unclear. This clonotype originated in a young man in good health. CDR3 nucleotide sequence: TGTGCCAGCAGTGAATATACACAGCCCAATGGCTACACCTTC. Translation gives CASSEYTQPNGYTF.